The 27 T cell receptor beta chains in this list originate from one sample, sequenced in a study of blood T cell repertoires in COVID-19. Data came from immunoSEQ multiplex PCR; TCRdb stores just in-frame clones and leaves some out. This sample has 110,000 or so clones, with about 80% found just once. Material for sequencing was peripheral blood. These receptor sequences come from a man aged 70 or older with acute or convalescent COVID-19.

The gene calls are TRBV7-2 and TRBJ1-6; D is unresolved. V shed 1 base and J shed 2 bases, with 9 bases lying between them. Germline loops: CDR1 SGHTA, CDR2 FQGNSA. CDR3 length: 16 amino acids. The DNA of the CDR3 is TGTGCCAGCAGCTTAGGATACCGGGCCTATAATTCACCCCTCCACTTT. It translates to CASSLGYRAYNSPLHF.

The chain combines TRBV2 with TRBJ2-5, with 9 bases matching TRBD2. The CDR3 consists of 15 residues. Germline V lookup: CDR1 SNHLY, CDR2 FYNNEI. V lost 7 bases, J lost 7 bases, and 13 bases stayed unmatched. CDR3 sequence: CASTKGLAFGGTQYF. As DNA, the CDR3 is TGTGCCAGCACCAAGGGACTAGCCTTCGGAGGGACCCAGTACTTC.

This clone has just a few counts. This chain joins TRBV12-5 and TRBJ1-1; D might be TRBD1 (6 bases). CDR1 LGHNT and CDR2 FRNRAP come from the germline V gene. V was clipped by 6 bases and J by 7 bases, with 18 bases between them. This CDR3 region has 14 residues. DNA of the CDR3: TGTGCTAGTGGCCCTGGGGGCAGGGCGATTGAAGCTTTCTTT. Its translation is CASGPGGRAIEAFF.

This sequence joins TRBV5-1 and TRBJ2-2, with D possibly TRBD1 on 5 matching bases. The CDR3 covers 16 residues. Looked up from germline, CDR1 is SGHRS and CDR2 is YFSETQ. V was trimmed by 4 bases and J by 0 bases, leaving 13 bases between them. The CDR3 DNA follows: TGCGCCAGCAGCAAGGACACTCAATCGAACACCGGGGAGCTGTTTTTT. Translated, it gives CASSKDTQSNTGELFF.

V and J are TRBV19 and TRBJ1-6; TRBD1 agrees at 7 bases. With V trimmed by 5 bases and J by 5 bases, 6 bases remained unmatched. Germline V gene data show CDR1 as LNHDA and CDR2 as SQIVND (reference sequence). CDR3 length: 15 residues. The CDR3 nucleotides are TGTGCCAGTAGTGCCCGACAGGGTAATAATTCACCCCTCCACTTT. Translated: CASSARQGNNSPLHF.

This clone was counted only a few times. The rearrangement joins TRBV2 to TRBJ2-7; D is possibly TRBD2 (5 bases). Germline lookup yields CDR1 SNHLY and CDR2 FYNNEI. V was pared by 6 bases and J by 2 bases, with 17 bases between. This CDR3 contains 15 residues. Written as DNA, the CDR3 is TGTGCCAGCAGGCCTAGCCCTACCAGGCCCTACGAGCAGTACTTC. Its protein product is CASRPSPTRPYEQYF.

The J gene is TRBJ1-2, the V gene TRBV6-1, with TRBD1 as a possible D gene (6 bases). The CDR3 spans 15 residues. V gave up 5 bases and J gave up 4 bases, with 17 bases separating them. The germline V gene has CDR1 MNHNS and CDR2 SASEGT. In nucleotides, the CDR3 is TGTGCCAGCAGTTCAGGGGTCCTCAAACTCTATGGCTACACCTTC. Protein sequence: CASSSGVLKLYGYTF.

The chain joins TRBV7-2 to TRBJ2-5, with 10 bases matching TRBD2. The germline V gene has CDR1 SGHTA and CDR2 FQGNSA. The trim removed 6 bases at V and 1 base at J, leaving 8 bases unmatched. This CDR3 spans 16 amino acids. In DNA, the CDR3 is TGTGCCAGCAGTCTAGCCGCTAGCGGGGGCCAAGAGACCCAGTACTTC. Translated, it gives CASSLAASGGQETQYF.

The chain uses TRBV4-1 and TRBJ2-4, with 7 bases that match TRBD1. Unmatched junction bases numbered 5, after V lost 1 base and J lost 5 bases. The CDR3 consists of 15 residues. Germline loops: CDR1 MGHRA, CDR2 YSYEKL. The CDR3 nucleotides read TGCGCCAGCAGCCAAGCCGGGACAGTAGAAAACATTCAGTACTTC. It codes for CASSQAGTVENIQYF.

The gene calls are TRBV7-8 and TRBJ1-5, with D unclear. CDR1 and CDR2 from the germline V gene are SGHVS and FQNEAQ. The V gene lost 4 bases and the J gene lost 4 bases, with 11 bases spanning the gap. The CDR3 sequence is 14 residues long. The CDR3 DNA is TGTGCCAGCAGCTCGGGATTCGATAATCAGCCCCAGCATTTT. Its protein is CASSSGFDNQPQHF.

The V and J genes are TRBV11-2 and TRBJ1-1, with D unresolved. The germline V gene encodes CDR1 SGHAT and CDR2 FQNNGV. CDR3 length: 14 residues. The V end lost 3 bases, the J end lost 5 bases, and 13 bases lay between the germline ends. The CDR3 protein is CASSFFEGGTEAFF. Written as DNA, the CDR3 is TGTGCCAGCAGCTTTTTCGAGGGAGGGACTGAAGCTTTCTTT. Using reference TRBV11-2 and TRBJ1-1 for the parts outside the CDR3, the full variable domain is EAGVAQSPRYKIIEKRQSVAFWCNPISGHATLYWYQQILGQGPKLLIQFQNNGVVDDSQLPKDRFSAERLKGVDSTLKIQPAKLEDSAVYLCASSFFEGGTEAFFGQGTRLTVV.

V is TRBV5-6 and J is TRBJ1-1, with no clear D. CDR1 is SGHDT and CDR2 is YYEEEE in the germline V gene. The germline V and J ends were trimmed by 0 bases and 0 bases, with 9 bases remaining between them. CDR3 length equals 15 residues. CDR3 region: CASSLALEMNTEAFF. The CDR3 nucleotides are TGTGCCAGCAGCTTGGCCCTAGAGATGAACACTGAAGCTTTCTTT.

The chain carries TRBV6-6 and TRBJ2-7; 8 bases match TRBD1. After removal of 2 bases from V and 0 bases from J, the junction contained 3 bases not matched to a gene. The CDR3 totals 15 residues. The germline V gene encodes CDR1 MNHNY and CDR2 SVGAGI (reference sequence). This CDR3 is CASSYGGTGSYEQYF. Here the CDR3 DNA reads TGTGCCAGCAGTTACGGGGGGACAGGCTCCTACGAGCAGTACTTC.

J is TRBJ1-1 and V is TRBV5-4; D unresolved. Germline V gives CDR1 SGHNT, CDR2 YYREEE (reference sequence). This CDR3 has 15 residues. V dropped 3 bases and J dropped 2 bases, with 14 bases sitting between them. CDR3 sequence (DNA): TGTGCCAGCAGCTCATCGACGGGAGGAAACACTGAAGCTTTCTTT. Amino acid sequence: CASSSSTGGNTEAFF.

This clone has just one count. CDR3 protein: CASSSRLAGAEGEQYF. In nucleotides, the CDR3 is TGTGCCAGTAGTTCGAGGTTAGCGGGAGCAGAGGGCGAGCAGTACTTC. The J gene is TRBJ2-7, the V gene TRBV19; 9 nucleotides agree with TRBD2. Looked up from germline, CDR1 is LNHDA and CDR2 is SQIVND (reference sequence). V shed 5 bases and J 6 bases; nucleotides not matched to a gene: 14. The CDR3 covers 16 residues.

This chain uses TRBV5-1 with TRBJ2-1, with D possibly matching TRBD2 (6 bases). The ends were cut back, 2 bases at V and 2 bases at J, with 11 bases in the middle. In germline, CDR1 is SGHRS, CDR2 YFSETQ. This CDR3 contains 15 residues. The CDR3 spells CASSFGSRTYNEQFF. In DNA, the CDR3 is TGCGCCAGCAGCTTCGGGAGTAGGACCTACAATGAGCAGTTCTTC. The variable domain in full, completed from reference TRBV5-1 and TRBJ2-1, reads KAGVTQTPRYLIKTRGQQVTLSCSPISGHRSVSWYQQTPGQGLQFLFEYFSETQRNKGNFPGRFSGRQFSNSRSEMNVSTLELGDSALYLCASSFGSRTYNEQFFGPGTRLTVL.

The chain couples TRBV5-6 to TRBJ2-7; the match to TRBD1 covers 9 bases. Trimming cost V 3 bases and J 6 bases; bases outside gene matches: 10. This CDR3 is 15 amino acids long. Germline CDR1 SGHDT, CDR2 YYEEEE. The CDR3 reads CASSSYRDRVGEQYF. The DNA of the CDR3 is TGTGCCAGCAGCTCTTACCGGGACAGGGTTGGCGAGCAGTACTTC.

Turning to this clone: The junction departs from germline at one end; a sequencing error may be responsible. The same CDR3 also results from other DNA sequences found in this sample. The V and J genes are TRBV5-1 and TRBJ2-7, with D possibly being TRBD1 (5 bases). Per germline, CDR1 SGHRS and CDR2 YFSETQ. The length of the CDR3 is 14 residues. This chain's CDR3 is CASSSDNPGNEQYF. The CDR3 nucleotides are TGCGCCAGCAGCTCGGACAACCCAGGGAACGAACAGTACTTC.

The chain employs TRBV7-8 and TRBJ2-5, with a possible D match to TRBD2 (7 bases). The germline V gene encodes CDR1 SGHVS and CDR2 FQNEAQ. The V end was cut by 8 bases, the J end by 4 bases, with 17 bases between. The CDR3 loop spans 14 amino acids. CDR3 sequence reads: CASRQRGGSETQYF. The CDR3 coding sequence is TGTGCCAGCCGACAAAGGGGGGGCTCAGAGACCCAGTACTTC.

This clone was observed a handful of times. This sequence joins TRBV7-8 and TRBJ2-7, with D tentatively TRBD1 (5 bases). The CDR3 is made up of 12 amino acids. Germline V CDR1 and CDR2: SGHVS, FQNEAQ. V was shortened by 5 bases and J by 5 bases, with 10 bases between the two germline ends. The CDR3 DNA follows: TGTGCCAGCAGCCTGCCAGGGAACGAGCAGTACTTC. Its translation is CASSLPGNEQYF. The full variable domain, in which reference TRBV7-8 and TRBJ2-7 provide the parts outside the CDR3, is GAGVSQSPRYKVAKRGQDVALRCDPISGHVSLFWYQQALGQGPEFLTYFQNEAQLDKSGLPSDRFFAERPEGSVSTLKIQRTQQEDSAVYLCASSLPGNEQYFGPGTRLTVT.

This chain connects TRBV7-2 to TRBJ2-3, with D perhaps matching TRBD2 (5 bases). Germline CDR1 is SGHTA and CDR2 is FQGNSA. The CDR3 covers 14 residues. The V end lost 3 bases, the J end lost 0 bases, and 7 bases lay between the germline ends. The DNA for the CDR3 is TGTGCCAGCAGCTTTAGCGAGAGCACAGATACGCAGTATTTT. It yields the protein CASSFSESTDTQYF.

This chain joins TRBV5-1 and TRBJ1-2; tentatively, D is TRBD1 (6 bases). Trimming left V 4 bases short and J 5 bases short, with 18 bases between. The CDR3 spans 15 residues. Germline values: CDR1 SGHRS, CDR2 YFSETQ. The CDR3 loop is CASSESGTRSYGYTF. The CDR3 DNA is TGCGCCAGCAGCGAATCCGGGACAAGAAGTTATGGCTACACCTTC.

The CDR3 DNA is TGTGCCAGTAGTATGGGGACAGGGGGCGTTGGGGGCACTGAAGCTTTCTTT. Residues: CASSMGTGGVGGTEAFF. The rearrangement links TRBV19 to TRBJ1-1; the match to TRBD1 covers 12 bases. Germline V lookup: CDR1 LNHDA, CDR2 SQIVND (reference sequence). The J segment lost 4 bases and the V segment lost 3 bases, leaving 9 bases of the junction unmatched. The CDR3 has 17 amino acids.

The CDR3 sequence: CSVRQNTGELFF. The CDR3 DNA is TGCAGCGTTCGACAGAACACCGGGGAGCTGTTTTTT. The chain couples TRBV29-1 to TRBJ2-2, with unresolved D. CDR3 length: 12 amino acids. The germline gives CDR1 SQVTM, CDR2 ANQGSEA. V was cut by 5 bases and J by 1 base, with 5 bases left in between.

The chain employs TRBV2 and TRBJ1-5; 7 bases line up with TRBD1. The germline CDR1 and CDR2 sequences are SNHLY and FYNNEI. The J segment lost 7 bases and the V segment lost 5 bases, leaving 11 bases of the junction unmatched. The CDR3 totals 15 residues. CDR3 amino acids: CASSTQTGIGQPQHF. The CDR3, as DNA: TGTGCCAGCAGTACTCAGACAGGGATCGGCCAGCCCCAGCATTTT. The whole variable domain, filled in from reference TRBV2 and TRBJ1-5, reads EPEVTQTPSHQVTQMGQEVILRCVPISNHLYFYWYRQILGQKVEFLVSFYNNEISEKSEIFDDQFSVERPDGSNFTLKIRSTKLEDSAMYFCASSTQTGIGQPQHFGDGTRLSIL.

The rearrangement joins TRBV28 to TRBJ2-2; 7 bases align to TRBD2. The CDR3 runs 15 residues. Germline V gene lookup returns CDR1 MDHEN and CDR2 SYDVKM. With 1 base clipped from V and 6 bases from J, the junction kept 5 bases outside the gene matches. The CDR3 DNA follows: TGTGCCAGCAGTTTATCTGGGGGAGGGGCCGGGGAGCTGTTTTTT. Protein product: CASSLSGGGAGELFF.

This chain links TRBV30 with TRBJ2-2; 7 bases fit TRBD2. In germline, CDR1 is GTSNPN, CDR2 SVGIG (reference sequence). The ends lost 1 base at V and 3 bases at J; junction bases unmatched: 2. The CDR3 is 14 residues long. CDR3 in DNA: TGTGCCTGGAGTGGACTAGCCCACACCGGGGAGCTGTTTTTT. Translating it yields CAWSGLAHTGELFF.